The T cell receptor (beta chain) described here comes from a study of blood T cell repertoires in COVID-19. For the study at large: The United States, Italy and Spain were the sources of the acute and convalescent COVID-19 samples. Nucleic acid was either cDNA or gDNA, and it came from T cells, B-cell-depleted T cells, or PBMCs.

Original data processing: Reference gene primer amplification yielded estimated nucleated cell counts. The assay was immunoSEQ multiplex PCR, and TCRdb's table has in-frame clones only and misses some. That table gives V, J and clone size, and the DNA gave D and trimming. The sample shows some 340,000 clones, approximately 82% of them seen only once. This CDR3 has 15 amino acids. Germline CDR1 reads LGHNA; CDR2 reads YSLEER. The junction had 8 bases not matched to a gene; V was cut back by 3 bases and J by 3 bases. The TCR was taken from a man younger than 40 with active or convalescent COVID-19. The rearrangement links TRBV4-3 to TRBJ2-7, with 7 bases matching TRBD1. Sequenced sample: peripheral blood. The DNA for the CDR3 is TGCGCCAGCAGCCAGCGACGGGACAGTTTCTACGAGCAGTACTTC. Protein: CASSQRRDSFYEQYF.